What follows are 12 T cell receptor beta chains derived from one specimen sequenced in a study of cytotoxic CD8 clonotypes in ibrutinib-treated CLL. Some clones are missing from TCRdb's copy, which holds only in-frame ones; the method was immunoSEQ multiplex PCR. The repertoire has some 120,000 clones, about 85% of them found once; the top ten carry 3% to 4%. The sequenced sample was PBMCs, obtained after 24 months of ibrutinib treatment. Receptor source: a human donor with chronic lymphocytic leukemia.

The V and J genes are TRBV4-2 and TRBJ2-7; D not resolved. Looked up from germline, CDR1 is LGHNA and CDR2 is YNFKEQ. Trimming took 0 bases from V and 3 from J, leaving 15 bases between them. This CDR3 comprises 16 residues. The CDR3 DNA sequence: TGTGCCAGCAGCCAAGATCACACTGGGAACAACTACGAGCAGTACTTC. Its protein is CASSQDHTGNNYEQYF.

This sequence joins TRBV10-3 and TRBJ1-2, with a tentative D call TRBD1 (6 bases). The germline gives CDR1 ENHRY, CDR2 SYGVKD. The CDR3 totals 14 residues. In nucleotides, the CDR3 is TGTGCACACAGGGCTTCCCGAGATAACTATGGCTACACCTTC. It yields the protein CAHRASRDNYGYTF.

Written as DNA, the CDR3 is TGTGCCAGCAGCTTTCGGGGGCACACTGAAGCTTTCTTT. The encoded protein is CASSFRGHTEAFF. The V and J genes are TRBV5-6 and TRBJ1-1; weak D call: TRBD1 (6 bases). CDR3 length: 13 residues. V lost 2 bases, J lost 3 bases, and 8 bases lay in between. Germline loops: CDR1 SGHDT, CDR2 YYEEEE.

This chain joins TRBV7-2 and TRBJ1-2; possible D gene TRBD1, 6 bases. The CDR3 has 14 residues. With 5 bases removed from V and 4 bases from J, the gap between germline ends came to 14 bases. Looked up from germline, CDR1 is SGHTA and CDR2 is FQGNSA. The chain's CDR3 is CASSGGGRAYGYTF. CDR3 coding DNA: TGTGCCAGCAGCGGGGGCGGCCGGGCCTATGGCTACACCTTC.

The J gene is TRBJ2-2, the V gene TRBV28, with 10 bases that match TRBD1. The CDR3 extends over 14 amino acids. CDR1 and CDR2 from the germline V gene are MDHEN and SYDVKM. With 6 bases clipped from V and 4 bases from J, the junction kept 2 bases outside the gene matches. This chain's CDR3 is CASRTGGSTGELFF. The DNA of the CDR3 is TGTGCCAGCAGGACAGGGGGCAGCACCGGGGAGCTGTTTTTT.

In DNA form, the CDR3 reads TGTGCCAGCGCCCCAGAGATGACAACTAATGAAAAACTGTTTTTT. Residues: CASAPEMTTNEKLFF. This chain links TRBV2 with TRBJ1-4, with D unresolved. The CDR3 runs 15 residues. The V gene lost 8 bases and the J gene lost 0 bases, with 13 bases spanning the gap. CDR1 SNHLY and CDR2 FYNNEI come from the germline V gene. Based on the CDR3 plus reference TRBV2 and TRBJ1-4, the full variable domain is EPEVTQTPSHQVTQMGQEVILRCVPISNHLYFYWYRQILGQKVEFLVSFYNNEISEKSEIFDDQFSVERPDGSNFTLKIRSTKLEDSAMYFCASAPEMTTNEKLFFGSGTQLSVL.

The chain combines TRBV11-2 with TRBJ1-2; no clear D. The CDR3 loop spans 15 amino acids. V lost 3 bases and J lost 2, with 13 bases in between. The germline CDR1 and CDR2 sequences are SGHAT and FQNNGV. The CDR3 DNA reads as TGTGCCAGCAGCTTTTATCGGGAGAAAAACTATGGCTACACCTTC. This sequence encodes CASSFYREKNYGYTF. The entire variable domain, with the rest obtained from reference TRBV11-2 and TRBJ1-2, is as follows: EAGVAQSPRYKIIEKRQSVAFWCNPISGHATLYWYQQILGQGPKLLIQFQNNGVVDDSQLPKDRFSAERLKGVDSTLKIQPAKLEDSAVYLCASSFYREKNYGYTFGSGTRLTVV.

This sequence joins TRBV7-2 and TRBJ1-3; D uncertain. Germline CDR1 is SGHTA and CDR2 is FQGNSA. The CDR3 is 14 residues long. Trimming removed 1 base at V and 1 base at J, with 5 bases between. For the CDR3, the DNA is TGTGCCAGCAGCTTAGGAGAATCTGGAAACACCATATATTTT. This sequence encodes CASSLGESGNTIYF.

The chain links TRBV28 to TRBJ2-7, with D tentatively TRBD1 (6 bases). V lost 8 bases to trimming and J lost 3 bases, with 14 bases between them. In germline, CDR1 is MDHEN, CDR2 SYDVKM. This CDR3 contains 13 residues. CDR3 in DNA: TGTGCCAGCGCAGGGGTCGAGTTCTACGAGCAGTACTTC. Amino acids: CASAGVEFYEQYF.

The V call is TRBV19, the J call TRBJ2-3, with TRBD1 as a possible D gene (5 bases). The CDR3 totals 14 residues. V lost 4 bases and J 7 bases, leaving 15 bases between the germline ends. Germline CDR1 is LNHDA and CDR2 is SQIVND (reference sequence). The CDR3 DNA reads as TGTGCCAGTAGTAGTACAGGAATCGTAAATACGCAGTATTTT. As protein: CASSSTGIVNTQYF.

The chain is built from TRBV7-2 and TRBJ1-5; D remains unclear. The CDR3 covers 14 residues. Germline-derived CDR1 and CDR2 are SGHTA and FQGNSA. V was clipped by 5 bases and J by 5 bases, with 13 bases between them. CDR3 sequence (DNA): TGTGCCAGCAGCCGGATGGGCCTGGATCAGCCCCAGCATTTT. It codes for CASSRMGLDQPQHF.

This clone was seen more than once but under ten times. The J gene is TRBJ2-2, the V gene TRBV5-4, with D uncertain. The CDR3 totals 16 residues. V shed 4 bases and J shed 4 bases, with 17 bases lying between them. Germline V lookup: CDR1 SGHNT, CDR2 YYREEE (reference sequence). For the CDR3, the DNA is TGTGCCAGCAGCCCCGAAGGCACAGTTCCCACCGGGGAGCTGTTTTTT. This gives the protein CASSPEGTVPTGELFF.